The 4 T cell receptor beta chains presented below share a single source sample, sequenced in a study of post-analysis software for immune sequencing data. Findings and limits, study-wide: With TRBV5-6, TRBV5-1 and TRBV20-1 included, 4 to 6 TRBV segments were more frequent in patients than in controls.

No cognate antigen is known for these TCRs. TCR beta cDNA libraries included unique molecular identifiers. Via MiXCR, TCRdb re-called the PCR reads, giving one row per CDR3 protein. Here the sample spans about 770,000 distinct CDR3 sequences, approximately 44% being singletons. The sequenced sample was blood. The receptors originated from a girl between 10 and 17 years old with multiple sclerosis.

This clonotype was detected only a few times. The CDR3 DNA is TGTGCCAGTGGAAGGGACACCTACGAGCAGTACTTC. This encodes CASGRDTYEQYF. The rearrangement links TRBV12-3 or TRBV12-4 to TRBJ2-7, with TRBD1 as a possible D gene (6 bases). CDR3 length: 12 residues. The V and J ends lost 9 bases and 2 bases respectively, with 11 bases between them.

This clonotype has more than one count but fewer than ten. The rearrangement joins TRBV5-1 to TRBJ2-5, with 7 nucleotides matching TRBD2. V lost 3 bases and J lost 7; bases outside the gene matches: 12. Germline CDR1 reads SGHRS; CDR2 reads YFSETQ. This CDR3 spans 15 amino acids. The DNA of the CDR3 is TGCGCCAGCAGCTCACGGGAGGTCGGTCGCGGGACCCAGTACTTC. As protein: CASSSREVGRGTQYF.

The chain joins TRBV4-1 to TRBJ2-3; TRBD2 might be the D (6 bases). This CDR3 contains 18 residues. Trimming removed 0 bases from V and 2 bases from J, with 18 bases in between. CDR1 and CDR2 (germline): MGHRA, YSYEKL. The DNA of the CDR3 is TGCGCCAGCAGCCAAGACCGGTCGGACGGGAGTCTCACAGATACGCAGTATTTT. This sequence encodes CASSQDRSDGSLTDTQYF.

In its sample, this clonotype was seen a few times. The V and J genes are TRBV11-2 and TRBJ1-2, with a tentative D call TRBD1 (5 bases). CDR1 is SGHAT, CDR2 FQNNGV, per germline. This CDR3 is built from 14 residues. The V end lost 0 bases, the J end lost 8 bases, and 13 bases lay between the germline ends. CDR3 coding DNA: TGTGCCAGCAGCTTAGATGGGGACGGTTTAGGCTACACCTTC. It is translated as CASSLDGDGLGYTF. The full variable domain, completed using reference TRBV11-2 and TRBJ1-2, is EAGVAQSPRYKIIEKRQSVAFWCNPISGHATLYWYQQILGQGPKLLIQFQNNGVVDDSQLPKDRFSAERLKGVDSTLKIQPAKLEDSAVYLCASSLDGDGLGYTFGSGTRLTVV.